Shown below are 25 T cell receptor beta chains from a single sample sequenced in a study of T cell therapy after organ transplantation. Only in-frame clones appear in the TCRdb table, and some are missing; sequencing was by immunoSEQ multiplex PCR. The sample includes about 1,100 clones, about 64% seen only once; the top ten take 40% to 50%. For these TCRs, the target antigens are not known. Time point denoted: 4-8 weeks after completion of therapy. Here the sequenced sample was CD8+ T cells from blood, taken after autologous CMV-specific T cell therapy. The origin of the receptors is a human patient who had received a solid organ transplant and had CMV disease. The T cells may partly be graft donor cells.

The rearrangement uses TRBV5-5 and TRBJ1-2, with D uncertain. V was trimmed by 9 bases and J by 0 bases, leaving 9 bases between them. The CDR3 has 12 amino acids. In germline, CDR1 is SGHKS, CDR2 YYEKEE (reference sequence). The CDR3 DNA sequence: TGTGCCATCACAGAGTCTAACTATGGCTACACCTTC. It translates to CAITESNYGYTF.

The chain uses TRBV6-4 and TRBJ2-3; TRBD2 matches 8 bases. CDR1 and CDR2 from the germline V gene are MRHNA and SNTAGT. The CDR3 has 15 amino acids. Trimming took 2 bases from V and 3 from J; bases not matched to a gene: 4. CDR3 bases: TGTGCCAGCAGTGACGAGTCGGGAGGGACAGATACGCAGTATTTT. This codes for CASSDESGGTDTQYF.

The chain links TRBV5-1 to TRBJ2-2; D possibly corresponds to TRBD2 (5 bases). The germline CDR1 and CDR2 sequences are SGHRS and YFSETQ. CDR3 size: 17 residues. The germline V and J ends were trimmed by 5 bases and 1 base, with 18 bases remaining between them. CDR3 DNA sequence: TGCGCCAGCAGGGTGGAGGTTCTACTATTGAACACCGGGGAGCTGTTTTTT. It encodes CASRVEVLLLNTGELFF.

The chain links TRBV11-1 to TRBJ1-3, with D uncertain. This CDR3 has 11 residues. V was trimmed by 3 bases and J by 5 bases, leaving 2 bases between them. Looked up from germline, CDR1 is SGHAT and CDR2 is FQDESV (reference sequence). This CDR3 reads CASSFRNTIYF. Written as DNA, the CDR3 is TGTGCCAGCAGCTTTAGAAACACCATATATTTT.

This clone was recorded a few times. V and J are TRBV6-6 and TRBJ1-2; tentative D call: TRBD1 (6 bases). Trimming stripped 0 bases from V and 3 bases from J, with 14 bases between. Germline V gene lookup returns CDR1 MNHNY and CDR2 SVGAGI (reference sequence). The CDR3 has 16 amino acids. CDR3: CASSYSASGAHYGYTF. CDR3 DNA sequence: TGTGCCAGCAGTTACTCCGCCTCAGGGGCCCACTATGGCTACACCTTC.

This clone was found once. The chain couples TRBV13 to TRBJ2-7, with D possibly being TRBD1 (6 bases). The V end was cut by 5 bases, the J end by 1 base, with 12 bases between. The germline V gene has CDR1 PRHDT and CDR2 FYEKMQ (reference sequence). This CDR3 spans 14 amino acids. The CDR3, as DNA: TGTGCCAGCAGCCCAGACAGGAGTTCCTACGAGCAGTACTTC. Its translation: CASSPDRSSYEQYF. Full variable domain (outside the CDR3, taken from reference TRBV13 and TRBJ2-7): AAGVIQSPRHLIKEKRETATLKCYPIPRHDTVYWYQQGPGQDPQFLISFYEKMQSDKGSIPDRFSAQQFSDYHSELNMSSLELGDSALYFCASSPDRSSYEQYFGPGTRLTVT.

For this clone: Germline and junction disagree at one end, which may indicate a read error. The chain has TRBV5-6 and TRBJ2-7, with D maybe TRBD2 (6 bases). The CDR3 is made up of 12 amino acids. Germline-derived CDR1 and CDR2 are SGHDT and YYEEEE. The CDR3, as DNA: TGTGCCAGCAGCTGGGGGGATGACTATCCCCACTTC. This encodes CASSWGDDYPHF.

This chain connects TRBV14 to TRBJ2-3, with D hard to call. The CDR3 contains 13 residues. With 4 bases removed from V and 0 bases from J, the gap between germline ends came to 5 bases. In germline, CDR1 is SGHDN, CDR2 FVKESK. The CDR3 sequence is CASSRVSTDTQYF. As DNA, the CDR3 is TGTGCCAGCAGCCGGGTTAGCACAGATACGCAGTATTTT.

This clone was detected a few times. The J gene is TRBJ2-4, the V gene TRBV5-4, with D perhaps TRBD1 or TRBD2 (7 bases each). The CDR3 length is 15 residues. Trimming pared 2 bases from V and 7 bases from J, leaving 16 bases between. Germline CDR1 and CDR2: SGHNT and YYREEE (reference sequence). In DNA form, the CDR3 reads TGTGCCAGCAGCTTCGGGACAGCCGGGGGGAACATTCAGTACTTC. This sequence encodes CASSFGTAGGNIQYF.

This clone has a single count. The chain recombines TRBV9 with TRBJ2-1, with TRBD2 matching 14 bases. Germline V gene data show CDR1 as SGDLS and CDR2 as YYNGEE. This CDR3 comprises 15 residues. V lost 6 bases and J lost 7; bases outside the gene matches: 6. The CDR3 DNA is TGTGCCAGCACTCAAGGACTAGCGGGAGGTAATGAGCAGTTCTTC. Protein product: CASTQGLAGGNEQFF.

This clone was seen a few times. This chain uses TRBV5-4 with TRBJ2-4; the D call may be TRBD1 or TRBD2 (5 bases each). This CDR3 has 15 amino acids. V shed 2 bases and J shed 13 bases, with 22 bases lying between them. Germline values: CDR1 SGHNT, CDR2 YYREEE (reference sequence). CDR3 sequence: CASSFTPPGLAGQYF. CDR3 coding DNA: TGTGCCAGCAGCTTCACCCCACCGGGGCTAGCTGGCCAGTACTTC. Based on the CDR3 plus reference TRBV5-4 and TRBJ2-4, the full variable domain is ETGVTQSPTHLIKTRGQQVTLRCSSQSGHNTVSWYQQALGQGPQFIFQYYREEENGRGNFPPRFSGLQFPNYSSELNVNALELDDSALYLCASSFTPPGLAGQYFGAGTRLSVL.

The J gene is TRBJ2-7, the V gene TRBV25-1; a possible D gene is TRBD2 (5 bases). The V gene's germline CDR1 is MGHDK and CDR2 SYGVNS. The CDR3 contains 14 residues. V was clipped by 6 bases and J by 7 bases, with 19 bases between them. The CDR3 DNA reads as TGTGCCAGCAGCGAAAGGACTGTTTGGGGAGAGCAGTACTTC. It specifies CASSERTVWGEQYF.

This clone was detected once. V gene TRBV5-6 combines with J gene TRBJ1-1; D gene unclear. In germline, CDR1 is SGHDT, CDR2 YYEEEE. The ends were cut back, 3 bases at V and 1 base at J, with 10 bases in the middle. The CDR3 totals 14 residues. This CDR3 is CASSSTWANTEAFF. The CDR3 region has the DNA TGTGCCAGCAGCTCTACATGGGCGAACACTGAAGCTTTCTTT.

The chain uses TRBV29-1 and TRBJ2-7, with no clear D. Germline V gives CDR1 SQVTM, CDR2 ANQGSEA. The CDR3 spans 13 residues. The CDR3 reads CSVVVGSPYEQYF. As DNA, the CDR3 is TGCAGTGTCGTCGTTGGATCCCCCTACGAGCAGTACTTC.

This chain's CDR3 is CASSAGDAGPSDEQFF. CDR3 sequence (DNA): TGTGCCAGCAGCGCGGGGGACGCCGGTCCCTCGGATGAGCAGTTCTTC. The rearrangement joins TRBV9 to TRBJ2-1, with D possibly matching TRBD2 (6 bases). The germline V and J ends were trimmed by 3 bases and 8 bases, with 21 bases remaining between them. Looked up from germline, CDR1 is SGDLS and CDR2 is YYNGEE. This CDR3 comprises 16 residues.

The rearrangement links TRBV5-8 to TRBJ2-7, with D possibly being TRBD2 (6 bases). CDR3 length: 13 amino acids. Germline V CDR1 and CDR2: SGHTS, YDEGEE. V gave up 3 bases and J gave up 0 bases, with 7 bases separating them. The DNA for the CDR3 is TGTGCCAGCAGCTCGGACTACTCCTACGAGCAGTACTTC. This encodes CASSSDYSYEQYF.

In this sample, this clone turned up a few times. The genes are TRBV7-2 and TRBJ2-7; the D is unclear. Per the germline V gene, CDR1 is SGHTA and CDR2 is FQGNSA. V gave up 8 bases and J gave up 0 bases, with 20 bases separating them. The CDR3 is made up of 16 amino acids. CDR3 in DNA: TGTGCCAGCCTCCCCCTTTGGAGTCAGTACTCCTACGAGCAGTACTTC. Translating gives CASLPLWSQYSYEQYF. Looking up the rest from reference TRBV7-2 and TRBJ2-7 gives the full variable domain: GAGVSQSPSNKVTEKGKDVELRCDPISGHTALYWYRQSLGQGLEFLIYFQGNSAPDKSGLPSDRFSAERTGGSVSTLTIQRTQQEDSAVYLCASLPLWSQYSYEQYFGPGTRLTVT.

The chain recombines TRBV28 with TRBJ1-5; D unresolved. Germline loops: CDR1 MDHEN, CDR2 SYDVKM. V lost 11 bases, J lost 0 bases, and 17 bases lay in between. The CDR3 loop spans 15 amino acids. The CDR3 coding sequence is TGTGCCGCCAGCAGTGCAGGACTTAGCAATCAGCCCCAGCATTTT. Translating gives CAASSAGLSNQPQHF. Supplemented by reference TRBV28 and TRBJ1-5, the full variable domain reads DVKVTQSSRYLVKRTGEKVFLECVQDMDHENMFWYRQDPGLGLRLIYFSYDVKMKEKGDIPEGYSVSREKKERFSLILESASTNQTSMYLCAASSAGLSNQPQHFGDGTRLSIL.

The chain links TRBV7-6 to TRBJ2-7; 8 bases fit TRBD2. The germline gives CDR1 SGHVS, CDR2 FNYEAQ. J lost 0 bases, V lost 5 bases, and 15 bases had no gene match. CDR3 length: 18 amino acids. CDR3 region: CASSPSGGLDKYSYEQYF. The DNA of the CDR3 is TGTGCCAGCAGCCCGAGCGGGGGACTTGACAAATACTCCTACGAGCAGTACTTC.

This chain joins TRBV5-4 and TRBJ1-2; D remains ambiguous. Trimming took 4 bases from V and 0 from J, leaving 16 bases between them. Per the germline V gene, CDR1 is SGHNT and CDR2 is YYREEE (reference sequence). The CDR3 is made up of 16 amino acids. The CDR3 reads CASSPWDTAANYGYTF. CDR3 nucleotide sequence: TGTGCCAGCAGCCCCTGGGATACAGCAGCTAACTATGGCTACACCTTC.

The V call is TRBV25-1, the J call TRBJ1-1; D gene unclear. The CDR3 spans 12 residues. V was trimmed by 8 bases and J by 0 bases, leaving 7 bases between them. Per germline, CDR1 MGHDK and CDR2 SYGVNS. The CDR3: CASREMNTEAFF. CDR3 nucleotides: TGTGCCAGCCGGGAGATGAACACTGAAGCTTTCTTT.

The gene calls are TRBV15 and TRBJ2-7; 8 bases map to TRBD1. Trimming at V came to 4 bases and at J to 0 bases, leaving 5 bases not matched to a gene. Germline V gene lookup returns CDR1 LNHNV and CDR2 YYDKDF (reference sequence). The CDR3 length is 15 residues. CDR3 loop: CATSIGQGPSYEQYF. CDR3 bases: TGTGCCACCAGCATTGGACAGGGCCCCTCCTACGAGCAGTACTTC.

The J gene is TRBJ2-4, the V gene TRBV28; 11 nucleotides align to TRBD1. In germline, CDR1 is MDHEN, CDR2 SYDVKM. With V trimmed by 8 bases and J by 6 bases, 12 bases remained unmatched. The CDR3 loop spans 16 amino acids. The CDR3 is CASGRDRGFSINIQYF. CDR3 nucleotide sequence: TGTGCCAGCGGCCGGGACAGGGGGTTCTCCATAAACATTCAGTACTTC.

V usage is TRBV5-4 and J usage is TRBJ1-2; TRBD1 matches at 7 bases. This CDR3 has 14 amino acids. From germline, CDR1 is SGHNT and CDR2 YYREEE (reference sequence). J was trimmed by 7 bases and V by 4 bases; bases with no gene match: 10. CDR3 DNA sequence: TGTGCCAGCAGCCAAGAAGACAGGGTGACTGGCTACACCTTC. Residues: CASSQEDRVTGYTF.

The J gene is TRBJ1-4, the V gene TRBV30; no clear D gene. Trimming took 0 bases from V and 7 from J, leaving 6 bases between them. This CDR3 contains 12 residues. Germline V gene sequence: CDR1 GTSNPN, CDR2 SVGIG (reference sequence). The CDR3 loop is CAWSVLREKLFF. CDR3 nucleotide sequence: TGTGCCTGGAGTGTGCTTCGTGAAAAACTGTTTTTT.